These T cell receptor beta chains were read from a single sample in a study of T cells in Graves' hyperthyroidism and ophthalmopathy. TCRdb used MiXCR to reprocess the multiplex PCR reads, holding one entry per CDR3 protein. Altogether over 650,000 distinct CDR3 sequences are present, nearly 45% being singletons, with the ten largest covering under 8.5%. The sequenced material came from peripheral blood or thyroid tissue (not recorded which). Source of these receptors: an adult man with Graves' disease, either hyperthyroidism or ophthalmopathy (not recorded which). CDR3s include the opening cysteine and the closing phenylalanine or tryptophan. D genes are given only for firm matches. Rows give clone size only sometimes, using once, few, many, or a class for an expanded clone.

CDR3aa: CSASKDASYNSPLHF; CDR3nt: TGCAGTGCTAGTAAGGACGCTTCCTATAATTCACCCCTCCACTTT; abundance: .; d_gene: .; j_gene: TRBJ1-6; v_gene: TRBV20-1
CDR3aa: CASLRDFNYGYTF; CDR3nt: TGTGCCAGCCTACGGGACTTCAACTATGGCTACACCTTC; abundance: .; d_gene: .; j_gene: TRBJ1-2; v_gene: TRBV10-3
CDR3aa: CSVEEGSPGGAYGYTF; CDR3nt: TGCAGCGTTGAAGAGGGTTCACCGGGGGGCGCATATGGCTACACCTTC; abundance: few; d_gene: .; j_gene: TRBJ1-2; v_gene: TRBV29-1
CDR3aa: CASSLTSDSPRQYF; CDR3nt: TGTGCCAGCAGTCTGACCTCGGACAGCCCAAGGCAGTACTTC; abundance: .; d_gene: .; j_gene: TRBJ2-7; v_gene: TRBV6-5
CDR3aa: CSAVSAAVSSYEQYF; CDR3nt: TGCAGTGCTGTTTCAGCGGCCGTATCCTCCTACGAGCAGTACTTC; abundance: .; d_gene: .; j_gene: TRBJ2-7; v_gene: TRBV20-1
CDR3aa: CASSDEGTGTYEQYF; CDR3nt: TGCGCCAGCAGTGACGAGGGGACAGGGACCTACGAGCAGTACTTC; abundance: .; d_gene: TRBD1; j_gene: TRBJ2-7; v_gene: TRBV10-1
CDR3aa: CASSLASTVTRNEKLFF; CDR3nt: TGTGCCAGCAGCTTAGCGTCGACAGTTACTAGGAATGAAAAACTGTTTTTT; abundance: .; d_gene: .; j_gene: TRBJ1-4; v_gene: TRBV7-8
CDR3aa: CASSPGTGENTEAFF; CDR3nt: TGTGCCAGCAGTCCAGGGACAGGGGAAAACACTGAAGCTTTCTTT; abundance: few; d_gene: TRBD1; j_gene: TRBJ1-1; v_gene: TRBV10-3
CDR3aa: CASSSKTSYQETQYF; CDR3nt: TGCGCCAGCAGCTCGAAGACCTCGTACCAAGAGACCCAGTACTTC; abundance: few; d_gene: .; j_gene: TRBJ2-5; v_gene: TRBV5-1
CDR3aa: CASRTQGAQDYGYTF; CDR3nt: TGTGCCAGCAGGACACAGGGGGCCCAGGACTATGGCTACACCTTC; abundance: .; d_gene: TRBD1; j_gene: TRBJ1-2; v_gene: TRBV2
CDR3aa: CASSLVGAMNTEAFF; CDR3nt: TGTGCCAGCAGCTTGGTAGGAGCCATGAACACTGAAGCTTTCTTT; abundance: many; d_gene: .; j_gene: TRBJ1-1; v_gene: TRBV5-4